The rows below give T cell receptor beta chains drawn from one sample of a study of OX40 agonist ivuxolimab in advanced cancers. Generated by immunoSEQ multiplex PCR, the TCRdb table keeps only in-frame clones and is missing some. The repertoire holds fewer than 40,000 clones, with around 80% as singletons. This material consisted of CD4+ or CD8+ T cells sorted from blood, taken in a trial of the OX40 agonist ivuxolimab. The receptors stem from an adult with an advanced solid tumor such as melanoma, head and neck, liver or kidney cancer. CDR3s include the opening cysteine and the closing phenylalanine or tryptophan. Each record gives: V gene, J gene, CDR3 protein.

TRBV6-5	TRBJ1-5	CASSRAGGSNQPQHF
TRBV6-6	TRBJ2-3	CASSYGSLGGTDTQYF
TRBV19	TRBJ2-5	CASSIGSGGETQYF
TRBV6-6	TRBJ2-5	CASSYGTDRETQYF
TRBV6-5	TRBJ2-7	CASSYRLNYEQYF
TRBV2	TRBJ1-2	CASSGLTDYGYTF
TRBV4-1	TRBJ1-3	CASSPLVGTGNTIYF
TRBV20-1	TRBJ2-5	CSSGLKETQYF
TRBV2	TRBJ2-3	CASSPGTGTDTQYF
TRBV7-2	TRBJ2-1	CASSLRQGNEQFF
TRBV30	TRBJ2-7	CAWRGPDRSYEQYF
TRBV2	TRBJ1-5	CASRQGNSNQPQHF
TRBV5-1	TRBJ2-2	CASSYRENTGELFF
TRBV7-9	TRBJ1-1	CASSRDGSNTEAFF
TRBV2	TRBJ1-4	CASSERQGRNEKLFF
TRBV19	TRBJ1-6	CASSIGEGTGSPLHF
TRBV28	TRBJ1-5	CASIETPYSNQPQHF
TRBV10-3	TRBJ2-3	CAISESSGGTDTQYF
TRBV6-1	TRBJ1-5	CASSEWAATTQPQHF
TRBV7-9	TRBJ1-6	CASSEPGGNSPLHF
TRBV6-5	TRBJ1-2	CASSPTRGNYGYTF
TRBV6-5	TRBJ1-1	CASSYSIQASTEAFF
TRBV2	TRBJ2-1	CASTKGGVLYNEQFF
TRBV6-5	TRBJ1-2	CASSYVRTGGSYGYTF
TRBV15	TRBJ1-1	CATSSETEAFF
TRBV30	TRBJ1-6	CAWRGAQGNSPLHF
TRBV5-1	TRBJ2-3	CASSLGEKGDTQYF
TRBV4-1	TRBJ2-2	CASSQPRGGGTGELFF
TRBV6-1	TRBJ1-5	CASSTTVSGNQPQHF
TRBV5-1	TRBJ2-3	CASSFTDTQYF
TRBV10-2	TRBJ2-4	CASSESSQNIQYF
TRBV5-1	TRBJ2-5	CASSGNQETQYF
TRBV6-1	TRBJ2-5	CASSQEETQYF
TRBV10-2	TRBJ1-2	CASSATGGAGGYTF
TRBV6-5	TRBJ1-1	CASSHPGPNVAFF
TRBV6-5	TRBJ2-3	CASRAEGFTDTQYF
TRBV6-1	TRBJ1-3	CASSDFGSSGNTIYF
TRBV19	TRBJ2-3	CASRPGQVPDTQYF
TRBV5-1	TRBJ2-3	CASSKGQITDTQYF
TRBV9	TRBJ2-3	CASSPRLAVTDTQYF
TRBV6-5	TRBJ1-6	CASSYSGQGSSPLHF
TRBV2	TRBJ2-2	CASSEWLHLNTGELFF